This is a list of T cell receptor beta chains from one sample in a study of T cell repertoires in cytomegalovirus infection. TCRdb reanalysed the reads using MiXCR and keeps one entry per CDR3 protein. Of approximately 320,000 distinct CDR3 sequences in the sample, over 7.5% were seen once. The material sequenced was PBMCs. Receptor source: a human donor in good health (CMV status not recorded). Some clones in this sample may be carry-over from other donors' samples. Each CDR3 is given with its conserved first and last residue. D genes are given only for firm matches. Size values are once, few and many counts, or a class for expanded clones, and some rows have none.

d_gene	abundance	j_gene	v_gene	CDR3aa	CDR3nt
-	-	TRBJ2-5	TRBV4-2	CASSQDPGGLQETQYF	TGTGCCAGCAGCCAAGATCCAGGGGGACTACAAGAGACCCAGTACTTC
TRBD1	few	TRBJ1-2	TRBV7-2	CASSLDGRGRGGYTF	TGTGCCAGCAGCTTAGATGGCAGGGGGCGCGGTGGCTACACCTTC
-	many	TRBJ2-6	TRBV7-9	CGVSGSGANVLTF	TGCGGGGTTAGCGGCTCTGGGGCCAACGTCCTGACTTTC
-	few	TRBJ1-3	TRBV12-3/TRBV12-4	CASTLLGDSGNTIYF	TGTGCCAGTACTCTTCTCGGGGACTCTGGAAACACCATATATTTT
TRBD1	-	TRBJ2-7	TRBV27	CASSQDRTGIYEQYF	TGTGCCAGCAGTCAAGACCGGACAGGGATCTACGAGCAGTACTTC
TRBD1	-	TRBJ2-7	TRBV19	CASRDDRDSSYEQYF	TGTGCCAGTAGAGACGACAGGGATAGCTCCTACGAGCAGTACTTC
-	few	TRBJ1-1	TRBV6-1	CASSYGQSNTEAFF	TGTGCCAGCAGTTACGGGCAGTCGAACACTGAAGCTTTCTTT
TRBD2	-	TRBJ2-3	TRBV20-1	CSARGLAGAGTDTQYF	TGCAGTGCTAGAGGACTAGCGGGAGCCGGCACAGATACGCAGTATTTT
-	few	TRBJ1-4	TRBV7-2	CASSLDRPGNEKLFF	TGTGCCAGCAGCTTAGACAGGCCAGGAAATGAAAAACTGTTTTTT
-	many	TRBJ2-5	TRBV7-2	CASSLVLDQETQYF	TGTGCCAGCAGCTTAGTGCTAGATCAAGAGACCCAGTACTTC
TRBD1	few	TRBJ1-5	TRBV11-2	CASSQDGTGGQPQHF	TGTGCCAGCAGCCAAGACGGGACAGGGGGACAGCCCCAGCATTTT
-	-	TRBJ1-1	TRBV3-1	CASSHARALNEAFF	TGTGCCAGCAGCCATGCCAGGGCGCTTAACGAAGCTTTCTTT
-	many	TRBJ2-3	TRBV2	CASSPPFTDTQYF	TGTGCCAGCAGCCCCCCTTTCACAGATACGCAGTATTTT
-	many	TRBJ2-6	TRBV7-8	CASSSTVSSGANVLTF	TGTGCCAGCAGCTCAACCGTGAGCTCTGGGGCCAACGTCCTGACTTTC
-	many	TRBJ1-3	TRBV7-2	CASSPRLTNTIYF	TGTGCCAGCAGCCCCCGCCTGACCAACACCATATATTTT
TRBD1	-	TRBJ1-5	TRBV10-2	CATQGGEVNQPQHF	TGCGCCACACAAGGGGGCGAGGTCAATCAGCCCCAGCATTTT
-	many	TRBJ1-6	TRBV7-6	CASRQGPDNSPLHF	TGTGCCAGCAGACAGGGACCCGATAATTCACCCCTCCACTTT
TRBD1	few	TRBJ1-6	TRBV7-3	CASSRDRGLDSPLHF	TGTGCCAGCAGCAGGGACAGGGGGTTGGATTCACCCCTCCACTTT
-	many	TRBJ1-6	TRBV5-6	CASTRWGGNSPLHF	TGTGCCAGCACGCGGTGGGGGGGAAATTCACCCCTCCACTTT
-	-	TRBJ2-3	TRBV25-1	CASRADTDTQYF	TGTGCCAGCAGAGCGGACACAGATACGCAGTATTTT
-	many	TRBJ2-5	TRBV11-1	CASRTAKETQYF	TGTGCCAGCAGGACAGCTAAAGAGACCCAGTACTTC
-	few	TRBJ1-2	TRBV6-1	CASSEAGRGYGYTF	TGTGCCAGCAGTGAAGCGGGACGGGGCTATGGCTACACCTTC
TRBD1	-	TRBJ1-1	TRBV7-2	CASSSHQRHRGWRTEAFF	TGTGCCAGCAGCTCCCATCAGCGGCACAGGGGCTGGAGGACTGAAGCTTTCTTT
TRBD1	few	TRBJ1-5	TRBV4-2	CASSQGGQGLGQPQHF	TGTGCCAGCAGCCAAGGAGGACAGGGTTTGGGTCAGCCCCAGCATTTT
TRBD1	many	TRBJ2-7	TRBV7-8	CASSFGTGTYEQYF	TGTGCCAGCAGCTTTGGGACAGGGACCTACGAGCAGTACTTC
TRBD1	many	TRBJ1-5	TRBV6-1	CASSGTGEVGQPQHF	TGTGCCAGCAGCGGGACAGGGGAGGTTGGTCAGCCCCAGCATTTT
-	few	TRBJ2-4	TRBV6-6	CASSNNVGLRVDIQYF	TGTGCCAGCAGTAACAATGTCGGTCTTCGGGTGGACATTCAGTACTTC
TRBD2	-	TRBJ2-5	TRBV7-2	CASSVGLAGKAQYF	TGTGCCAGCAGCGTTGGACTAGCGGGGAAGGCCCAGTACTTC
TRBD2	-	TRBJ2-7	TRBV28	CASSFRGGKNEQYF	TGTGCCAGCAGTTTCCGGGGGGGAAAAAACGAGCAGTACTTC
-	few	TRBJ1-2	TRBV25-1	CASSDGWGRNYGYTF	TGTGCCAGCAGTGACGGGTGGGGCAGGAACTATGGCTACACCTTC
-	few	TRBJ1-5	TRBV6-1	CASSEGGGDQPQHF	TGTGCCAGCAGTGAAGGCGGAGGGGATCAGCCCCAGCATTTT
-	few	TRBJ2-7	TRBV23-1	CASSQVGPGAREQYF	TGCGCCAGCAGTCAAGTAGGGCCCGGGGCTCGGGAGCAGTACTTC
TRBD1	few	TRBJ1-2	TRBV28	CASSPPGGLNYGYTF	TGTGCCAGCAGTCCACCAGGGGGCCTTAACTATGGCTACACCTTC
-	few	TRBJ2-5	TRBV9	CASSVEGGLETQYF	TGTGCCAGCAGCGTGGAGGGGGGGCTCGAGACCCAGTACTTC
TRBD2	-	TRBJ2-3	TRBV20-1	CSATLLSGSADTQYF	TGCAGTGCTACTCTACTTAGCGGGAGTGCAGATACGCAGTATTTT
TRBD1	-	TRBJ2-3	TRBV20-1	CSAQTGDRTDTQYF	TGCAGTGCCCAGACAGGGGATCGCACAGATACGCAGTATTTT
-	many	TRBJ2-5	TRBV7-8	CASSSSGPKETQYF	TGTGCCAGCAGCTCCTCCGGGCCAAAAGAGACCCAGTACTTC
-	-	TRBJ1-2	TRBV12-3/TRBV12-4	CASSGRQPYGYTF	TGTGCCAGCAGTGGGCGGCAGCCCTATGGCTACACCTTC
TRBD2	-	TRBJ2-5	TRBV30	CAWSVSPAGGLQETQYF	TGTGCCTGGAGTGTAAGTCCAGCGGGAGGCTTACAAGAGACCCAGTACTTC
TRBD1	many	TRBJ1-1	TRBV7-2	CASSLGGTGDTEAFF	TGTGCCAGCAGCTTAGGGGGGACAGGGGACACTGAAGCTTTCTTT
TRBD2	few	TRBJ2-3	TRBV4-3	CASSQDEGTSPTDTQYF	TGCGCCAGCAGCCAAGATGAAGGGACTAGCCCCACAGATACGCAGTATTTT
-	-	TRBJ1-1	TRBV2	CASDRVYGTEAFF	TGTGCCAGCGATAGGGTATATGGTACTGAAGCTTTCTTT
TRBD2	-	TRBJ2-1	TRBV6-1	CASSTGASGAYNEQFF	TGTGCCAGCAGTACTGGGGCTAGCGGGGCCTACAATGAGCAGTTCTTC
-	-	TRBJ1-5	TRBV5-5	CASSLLAGYGNQPQHF	TGTGCCAGCAGCTTGTTGGCAGGGTATGGGAATCAGCCCCAGCATTTT
-	-	TRBJ1-1	TRBV19	CASSLRQENTEAFF	TGTGCCAGTAGTCTCCGACAGGAGAACACTGAAGCTTTCTTT
TRBD2	many	TRBJ2-3	TRBV7-9	CASSLKAGVTDTQYF	TGTGCCAGCAGCTTAAAGGCGGGAGTCACAGATACGCAGTATTTT
TRBD2	many	TRBJ2-3	TRBV7-2	CASSRPTSGRRGADTQYF	TGTGCCAGCAGCCGACCAACTAGCGGGAGACGGGGGGCAGATACGCAGTATTTT
-	-	TRBJ2-3	TRBV30	CAWSGWSTDTQYF	TGTGCCTGGAGCGGGTGGAGCACAGATACGCAGTATTTT
TRBD2	-	TRBJ2-7	TRBV20-1	CSARTSGGRLHEQYF	TGCAGTGCCCGGACTAGCGGGGGGCGTTTACACGAGCAGTACTTC
TRBD2	many	TRBJ2-4	TRBV12-3/TRBV12-4	CASTPGRTLAKNIQYF	TGTGCCAGCACCCCCGGGAGGACCCTAGCCAAAAACATTCAGTACTTC
-	many	TRBJ1-2	TRBV5-1	CASSRLAGTGDYGYTF	TGCGCCAGCAGCCGATTAGCCGGGACGGGAGACTATGGCTACACCTTC
-	many	TRBJ1-5	TRBV20-1	CSAGRDGYSNQPQHF	TGCAGTGCTGGGCGGGACGGTTATAGCAATCAGCCCCAGCATTTT
-	many	TRBJ1-5	TRBV6-2/TRBV6-3	CASREDGTQPQHF	TGTGCCAGCAGAGAAGACGGAACCCAGCCCCAGCATTTT
-	few	TRBJ1-1	TRBV7-3	CASSLRGKGSLNTEAFF	TGTGCCAGCAGCTTAAGGGGAAAGGGCAGCCTGAACACTGAAGCTTTCTTT
-	-	TRBJ1-2	TRBV11-2	CASSLDVNYGYTF	TGTGCCAGCAGCTTAGATGTTAACTATGGCTACACCTTC
TRBD1	-	TRBJ2-7	TRBV28	CASRGQGASSYEQYF	TGTGCCAGCAGGGGACAGGGGGCGAGCTCCTACGAGCAGTACTTC
TRBD1	many	TRBJ1-1	TRBV7-2	CASSRDRQNTEAFF	TGTGCCAGCAGCAGGGACAGGCAGAACACTGAAGCTTTCTTT
TRBD2	-	TRBJ2-7	TRBV20-1	CSARDAREGLSVQYF	TGCAGTGCTAGAGACGCACGGGAGGGCCTATCAGTGCAGTACTTC
TRBD1	few	TRBJ2-6	TRBV19	CASSGRDRNSGANVLTF	TGTGCCAGTAGTGGCCGGGACAGGAACTCTGGGGCCAACGTCCTGACTTTC
-	many	TRBJ2-1	TRBV7-2	CASSLGPPPLNNEQFF	TGTGCCAGCAGCTTAGGACCCCCGCCACTAAACAATGAGCAGTTCTTC